This TCR beta chain was recorded in a study of post-analysis software for immune sequencing data (dated by TCRdb to 2014 to 2015). Study-wide context: Disease courses on record covered relapsing-remitting, secondary progressive and progressive-relapsing multiple sclerosis, though some patients had no subtype annotation. The multiple sclerosis patient repertoires were compared with approximately 11 previously published healthy control repertoires from donors aged about 6 to 26 years. A subset of samples was prepared in parallel using single-end sample barcoding, then pooled and co-amplified after Illumina adapter ligation.

From cysteine to phenylalanine, the CDR3 is 15 amino acids long. The only DNA kept is the CDR3, 45 bases in frame from the first base. CDR1 SGHRS and CDR2 YFSETQ were looked up in the germline V gene. V trim: 0 bases; J trim: 7 bases; unmatched bases: 3. The paper's findings and limits, for the study overall: Direct clustering with F measure revealed strong co-clustering of samples prepared in the same batch, which led to a batch-effect correction. Significantly higher frequencies in patients than in controls were found for roughly 5 TRBV segments, including TRBV5-6, TRBV5-1 and TRBV20-1. The multiple sclerosis patient group was slightly younger than the control group. Compared with controls, multiple sclerosis patients had significantly lower normalized Chao1 diversity, a finding suggesting substantial peripheral T-cell clonal expansion.

TCR beta repertoires were profiled from peripheral blood of approximately 13 young patients with multiple sclerosis to demonstrate the VDJtools post-analysis software. The patients with multiple sclerosis were children and adolescents between about 6 and 16 years of age. This clonotype was found a few times. Its antigen remains undetermined. No clone much larger than this one lies a single base away; base qualities are absent. Libraries were prepared through PCR. Sequencing used an Illumina HiSeq 2500. To reduce PCR and sequencing biases, unique molecular identifiers were built into the TCR beta cDNA libraries. Some 500,000 cDNA molecules were obtained for every 1 to 10 million input T cells, so each molecule roughly corresponded to one T cell. The patient libraries were prepared and sequenced using the same protocol as the earlier healthy control dataset. Within a given batch, samples were prepared together, multiplexed and sequenced on the same HiSeq lane. On the study's bioinformatics: Raw barcoded reads were processed with MIGEC, discarding single-read molecular identifier groups before consensus assembly and CDR3 extraction. Clonotype tables were post-analysed with VDJtools, and diversity was normalized by down-sampling all datasets to the smallest sample size. In repertoire overlap clustering, CDR3 amino acid sequences, but not nucleotide sequences, were matched to correct batch-related cross-sample contamination. TCRdb applied fastp at Q25 and MiXCR to the public reads, then kept only in-frame beta chains. Here each entry gathers all rows of one CDR3 protein and keeps the most common genes and DNA. The V and J calls come from TCRdb's annotation, not from the publication. The sample includes 820,000 or so distinct CDR3 sequences, with roughly 58% observed a single time. The top ten constitute about 4.5% of the sample.

The sequenced sample consisted of blood. The receptor's source is a girl aged 10-17 years with multiple sclerosis. The sequence joins TRBV5-1 to TRBJ2-1; TRBD2 aligns with 11 central bases. The DNA reads as follows: TGCGCCAGCAGCTTGGTGACTAGCGGGGTGAATGAGCAGTTCTTC. It is translated as CASSLVTSGVNEQFF.